These 27 T cell receptor beta chains originate from one sample sequenced in a study of shared clonotypes between healthy human individuals. In the naive CD8 group, cells lacked CD45RO and were positively selected for CCR7, so terminally differentiated effector memory CD45RA+ cells were left out. Generated by immunoSEQ multiplex PCR, the TCRdb table keeps only in-frame clones and is missing some. The sample holds about 2.1 million clones, about 92% seen once. The sequencing sample was made of naive CD8+ T cells from PBMCs. These receptor sequences come from a man between 18 and 29 years old in good health. Some clones in this sample may be carry-over from other donors' samples.

The chain joins TRBV13 to TRBJ2-3; 9 bases fit TRBD1. The CDR3 is 14 amino acids. Germline-derived CDR1 and CDR2 are PRHDT and FYEKMQ (reference sequence). Trimming took 6 bases from V and 5 from J; bases not matched to a gene: 6. The CDR3 spells CASSDRGSGDTQYF. CDR3 nucleotide sequence: TGTGCCAGCAGTGACAGGGGGTCAGGAGATACGCAGTATTTT.

Note on this clone: At the DNA level, this CDR3 is encoded by other sequences in the same sample as well. The V gene is TRBV4-3, the J gene TRBJ2-7; D unclear. The CDR3 spans 12 residues. V lost 0 bases and J lost 6, with 6 bases in between. The V gene's germline CDR1 is LGHNA and CDR2 YSLEER. CDR3: CASSQDGLEQYF. The CDR3 DNA reads as TGCGCCAGCAGCCAAGACGGCCTCGAGCAGTACTTC.

The rearrangement joins TRBV9 to TRBJ2-7; D gene unclear. V gave up 4 bases and J gave up 7 bases, with 18 bases separating them. From germline, CDR1 is SGDLS and CDR2 YYNGEE. The CDR3 totals 14 residues. This chain's CDR3 is CASSSPGSRGEQYF. As DNA, the CDR3 is TGTGCCAGCAGCTCACCGGGCTCACGTGGGGAGCAGTACTTC.

This clone has only one observation. Other DNA variants within this sample encode the same CDR3. The chain recombines TRBV27 with TRBJ2-1; possibly TRBD2 for D (6 bases). Germline V gives CDR1 MNHEY, CDR2 SMNVEV (reference sequence). The CDR3 has 12 residues. The germline V and J ends were trimmed by 1 base and 10 bases, with 8 bases remaining between them. The CDR3 coding sequence is TGTGCCAGCAGTTTATTAGGAGGGGAGCAGTTCTTC. It translates to CASSLLGGEQFF.

This chain joins TRBV6-1 and TRBJ2-3; D is unresolved. V lost 3 bases, J lost 4 bases, and 8 bases lay in between. Germline CDR1 and CDR2: MNHNS and SASEGT. This CDR3 region has 13 residues. The CDR3 coding sequence is TGTGCCAGCAGTGACCGGATTCCAGATACGCAGTATTTT. This encodes CASSDRIPDTQYF.

This clone was found a few times. V and J are TRBV19 and TRBJ2-1; weak D call: TRBD2 (5 bases). Germline V gives CDR1 LNHDA, CDR2 SQIVND (reference sequence). The CDR3 spans 15 residues. The V and J ends lost 6 bases and 0 bases respectively, with 12 bases between them. This CDR3 is CASSPQRSSYNEQFF. For the CDR3, the DNA is TGTGCCAGTAGCCCCCAGCGGAGCTCCTACAATGAGCAGTTCTTC.

The chain links TRBV15 to TRBJ2-7, with D unclear. This CDR3 contains 13 residues. CDR1 is LNHNV and CDR2 is YYDKDF in the germline V gene (reference sequence). Trimming took 0 bases from V and 5 from J, leaving 8 bases between them. The CDR3 DNA is TGTGCCACCAGCAGAGATAGACCTCACGAGCAGTACTTC. Residues: CATSRDRPHEQYF. Drawing the rest from reference TRBV15 and TRBJ2-7, the complete variable domain is DAMVIQNPRYQVTQFGKPVTLSCSQTLNHNVMYWYQQKSSQAPKLLFHYYDKDFNNEADTPDNFQSRRPNTSFCFLDIRSPGLGDTAMYLCATSRDRPHEQYFGPGTRLTVT.

This clone was seen a few times. This chain uses TRBV19 with TRBJ1-1; D possibly corresponds to TRBD1 (5 bases). The CDR3 covers 13 residues. CDR1 LNHDA and CDR2 SQIVND come from the germline V gene (reference sequence). Trimming removed 6 bases at V and 1 base at J, with 9 bases between. In DNA form, the CDR3 reads TGTGCCAGTAGATACGGGGGGAACACTGAAGCTTTCTTT. Amino acid sequence: CASRYGGNTEAFF.

This chain links TRBV10-3 with TRBJ1-2; D ambiguous. Per germline, CDR1 ENHRY and CDR2 SYGVKD. Trimming left V 9 bases short and J 5 bases short, with 16 bases between. The CDR3 contains 13 residues. Here the CDR3 reads CAIETGGGYGYTF. In DNA, the CDR3 is TGTGCCATTGAAACGGGAGGCGGGTATGGCTACACCTTC.

V and J are TRBV4-1 and TRBJ2-3; either TRBD1 or TRBD2 may supply D (5 bases each). With 8 bases removed from V and 0 bases from J, the gap between germline ends came to 12 bases. Germline-derived CDR1 and CDR2 are MGHRA and YSYEKL. The CDR3 has 14 amino acids. CDR3 sequence reads: CASGGGSSTDTQYF. The CDR3 region has the DNA TGCGCCAGCGGTGGGGGTTCTAGCACAGATACGCAGTATTTT.

This chain joins TRBV5-1 and TRBJ1-4; no definite D call. The CDR3 contains 16 residues. The germline CDR1 and CDR2 sequences are SGHRS and YFSETQ. The V gene lost 0 bases and the J gene lost 0 bases, with 9 bases spanning the gap. The CDR3 DNA reads TGCGCCAGCAGCTTGGCCATCGGGACAACTAATGAAAAACTGTTTTTT. Its translation is CASSLAIGTTNEKLFF.

The V call is TRBV9, the J call TRBJ2-5; D is undetermined. CDR1 SGDLS and CDR2 YYNGEE come from the germline V gene. With 4 bases removed from V and 4 bases from J, the gap between germline ends came to 17 bases. This CDR3 region has 15 residues. CDR3 nucleotide sequence: TGTGCCAGCAGCCCTCGTCACGGGTTGGCAGAGACCCAGTACTTC. It encodes CASSPRHGLAETQYF.

Written as DNA, the CDR3 is TGTGCCAGCAGCCGATGGAGCTCTGGAAACACCATATATTTT. Amino acids: CASSRWSSGNTIYF. The rearrangement links TRBV13 to TRBJ1-3, with D uncertain. The germline V gene encodes CDR1 PRHDT and CDR2 FYEKMQ (reference sequence). The CDR3 contains 14 residues. The ends were cut back, 5 bases at V and 0 bases at J, with 8 bases in the middle.

In the case of this clone: In the same sample, other DNA sequences code for this CDR3. The genes are TRBV9 and TRBJ2-7; TRBD1 matches at 9 bases. This CDR3 contains 13 residues. CDR1 SGDLS and CDR2 YYNGEE come from the germline V gene. With V trimmed by 3 bases and J by 5 bases, 3 bases remained unmatched. The chain's CDR3 is CASSAGQGNEQYF. In DNA, the CDR3 is TGTGCCAGCAGCGCGGGACAGGGAAACGAGCAGTACTTC.

The rearrangement links TRBV7-8 to TRBJ1-2; TRBD1 matches at 8 bases. The CDR3 covers 14 residues. V shed 5 bases, J shed 7 bases, and the junction held 9 bases outside the gene matches. The germline V gene encodes CDR1 SGHVS and CDR2 FQNEAQ. The CDR3 region is CASSPTGGEGGYTF. The CDR3 coding sequence is TGTGCCAGCAGCCCTACAGGGGGGGAAGGTGGCTACACCTTC.

J is TRBJ1-2 and V is TRBV27; D not resolved. The CDR3 runs 13 residues. Germline CDR1 reads MNHEY; CDR2 reads SMNVEV (reference sequence). Trimming stripped 3 bases from V and 10 bases from J, with 15 bases between. CDR3: CASSFLSGWDYTF. DNA for the CDR3: TGTGCCAGCAGTTTTTTGTCCGGGTGGGACTACACCTTC.

The chain recombines TRBV29-1 with TRBJ1-1, with D possibly matching TRBD1 (5 bases). The ends were cut back, 0 bases at V and 6 bases at J, with 14 bases in the middle. The CDR3 length is 14 residues. Germline V gives CDR1 SQVTM, CDR2 ANQGSEA. The CDR3 sequence is CSVEDGRRGSEAFF. The DNA of the CDR3 is TGCAGCGTTGAAGATGGGCGGAGGGGCTCTGAAGCTTTCTTT.

The rearrangement joins TRBV28 to TRBJ1-1, with D unresolved. The CDR3 loop spans 16 amino acids. Between the trimmed V and J ends, which lost 2 bases and 0 bases, there was a span of 13 bases. Per germline, CDR1 MDHEN and CDR2 SYDVKM. CDR3 loop: CASSLGISGMNTEAFF. The CDR3 DNA reads TGTGCCAGCAGTTTAGGTATCTCGGGGATGAACACTGAAGCTTTCTTT.

The gene calls are TRBV5-1 and TRBJ2-5; maybe TRBD1 (6 bases). This CDR3 spans 15 amino acids. Trimming cost V 4 bases and J 2 bases, with 15 bases left between them. Germline CDR1 and CDR2: SGHRS and YFSETQ. The DNA for the CDR3 is TGCGCCAGCAGCCCACCCCACAGGGAACAAGAGACCCAGTACTTC. As protein: CASSPPHREQETQYF.

The gene calls are TRBV19 and TRBJ2-1; TRBD1 aligns across 7 bases. Germline V CDR1 and CDR2: LNHDA, SQIVND (reference sequence). V shed 5 bases, J shed 7 bases, and the junction held 8 bases outside the gene matches. This CDR3 contains 14 residues. The CDR3 sequence is CASSWGQPHNEQFF. In DNA form, the CDR3 reads TGTGCCAGTAGTTGGGGACAGCCCCATAATGAGCAGTTCTTC.

The chain links TRBV11-2 to TRBJ1-3; D is possibly TRBD1 (5 bases). The CDR3 spans 13 residues. Germline CDR1 and CDR2: SGHAT and FQNNGV. Between the trimmed V and J ends, which lost 5 bases and 7 bases, there was a span of 12 bases. The chain's CDR3 is CASSPGTRNTIYF. CDR3 nucleotides: TGTGCCAGCAGCCCCGGGACCAGGAACACCATATATTTT. Full variable domain (outside the CDR3, taken from reference TRBV11-2 and TRBJ1-3): EAGVAQSPRYKIIEKRQSVAFWCNPISGHATLYWYQQILGQGPKLLIQFQNNGVVDDSQLPKDRFSAERLKGVDSTLKIQPAKLEDSAVYLCASSPGTRNTIYFGEGSWLTVV.

The genes are TRBV28 and TRBJ2-3, with TRBD1 matching over 11 bases. Germline loops: CDR1 MDHEN, CDR2 SYDVKM. The CDR3 has 18 residues. V lost 5 bases, J lost 0 bases, and 10 bases stayed unmatched. CDR3 DNA sequence: TGTGCCAGCAGTCTCGGACAGGGGGCAATTTTTAGCACAGATACGCAGTATTTT. Its protein product is CASSLGQGAIFSTDTQYF. Together with reference TRBV28 and TRBJ2-3, the CDR3 gives the full variable domain: DVKVTQSSRYLVKRTGEKVFLECVQDMDHENMFWYRQDPGLGLRLIYFSYDVKMKEKGDIPEGYSVSREKKERFSLILESASTNQTSMYLCASSLGQGAIFSTDTQYFGPGTRLTVL.

This chain joins TRBV5-1 and TRBJ1-5; D is perhaps TRBD1 (5 bases). V lost 5 bases and J 7 bases, leaving 19 bases between the germline ends. The germline gives CDR1 SGHRS, CDR2 YFSETQ. This CDR3 is 15 amino acids long. This CDR3 reads CASRPSQGTGQPQHF. The CDR3 nucleotides read TGCGCCAGCAGACCCTCGCAGGGAACGGGACAGCCCCAGCATTTT. The whole variable domain, filled in from reference TRBV5-1 and TRBJ1-5, reads KAGVTQTPRYLIKTRGQQVTLSCSPISGHRSVSWYQQTPGQGLQFLFEYFSETQRNKGNFPGRFSGRQFSNSRSEMNVSTLELGDSALYLCASRPSQGTGQPQHFGDGTRLSIL.

CDR3 nucleotides: TGTGCCATCAGGGACACTCAAGAGACCCAGTACTTC. This gives the protein CAIRDTQETQYF. The chain recombines TRBV10-3 with TRBJ2-5; D possibly corresponds to TRBD1 (5 bases). The CDR3 has 12 residues. Between the trimmed V and J ends, which lost 6 bases and 2 bases, there was a span of 7 bases. CDR1 and CDR2 from the germline V gene are ENHRY and SYGVKD.

The chain links TRBV18 to TRBJ2-7; D might be TRBD2 (5 bases). Trimming pared 3 bases from V and 2 bases from J, leaving 8 bases between. The length of the CDR3 is 13 residues. The germline V gene has CDR1 KGHSH and CDR2 LQKENI. CDR3 region: CASSPTRTYEQYF. The CDR3 DNA is TGTGCCAGCTCACCTACTAGGACCTACGAGCAGTACTTC.

A remark on this clone: At the DNA level, this CDR3 is encoded by other sequences in the same sample as well. The chain joins TRBV5-4 to TRBJ2-7; D remains unclear. Trimming took off 0 bases at V and 2 bases at J, with 6 bases between the two ends. CDR1 and CDR2 (germline): SGHNT, YYREEE (reference sequence). This CDR3 region has 13 residues. The CDR3 here is CASSLGGTYEQYF. CDR3 bases: TGTGCCAGCAGCTTGGGGGGTACCTACGAGCAGTACTTC.

The chain carries TRBV30 and TRBJ1-2; TRBD1 might be the D (5 bases). CDR3 size: 12 residues. The germline V gene has CDR1 GTSNPN and CDR2 SVGIG (reference sequence). With 4 bases removed from V and 3 bases from J, the gap between germline ends came to 9 bases. The CDR3 region is CAWTGQDYGYTF. The CDR3 DNA reads TGTGCCTGGACAGGGCAGGACTATGGCTACACCTTC.